This record covers a single TCR beta chain. Its antigen is as yet unknown. The sample originates from a study of cytomegalovirus exposure and HLA in healthy donors. General observations from the study: In a later analysis, CMV-associated beta chains were mostly HLA-associated, it appeared. Rarity marked most TCR sequences, yet some public TCRs occurred in many donors.

13 Jbeta primers and 60 Vbeta primers were used for the PCR. The method was immunoSEQ multiplex PCR; TCRdb's version includes in-frame clones alone and lacks a portion of them. The sample has approximately 170,000 clones, and its top ten clones hold about 0.79%. Trimming removed 0 bases from V and 4 bases from J, with 11 bases in between. This CDR3 is built from 15 residues. Germline CDR1 SGHRS, CDR2 YFSETQ. The chain employs TRBV5-1 and TRBJ2-1; D may be TRBD1 (5 bases). The sequence was obtained from a young woman in good health and CMV-seropositive. The specimen was PBMCs. The CDR3 DNA sequence: TGCGCCAGCAGCTTGGAACAGGCGAAATACAATGAGCAGTTCTTC. This encodes CASSLEQAKYNEQFF.